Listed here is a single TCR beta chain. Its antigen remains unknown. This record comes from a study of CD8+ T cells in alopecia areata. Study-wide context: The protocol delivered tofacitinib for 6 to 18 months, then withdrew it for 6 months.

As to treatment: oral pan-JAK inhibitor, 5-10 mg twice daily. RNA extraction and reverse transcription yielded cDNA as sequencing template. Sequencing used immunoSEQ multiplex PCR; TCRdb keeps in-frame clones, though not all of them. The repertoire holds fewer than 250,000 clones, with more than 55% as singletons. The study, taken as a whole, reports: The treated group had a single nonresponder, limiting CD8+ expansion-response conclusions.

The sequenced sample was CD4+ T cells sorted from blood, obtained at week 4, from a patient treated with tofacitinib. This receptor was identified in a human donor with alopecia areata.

The DNA for the CDR3 is TGTGCCACCCCATTGGGGGGGGCTGTCAAAAACATTCAGTACTTC. The encoded protein is CATPLGGAVKNIQYF. The V gene is TRBV5-8, the J gene TRBJ2-4, with a tentative D call TRBD2 (7 bases). The CDR3 has 15 residues. The ends were cut back, 9 bases at V and 3 bases at J, with 19 bases in the middle. Germline V gives CDR1 SGHTS, CDR2 YDEGEE.